One T cell receptor beta chain is described in this entry. This CDR3 spans 15 amino acids. Germline V gene data show CDR1 as MNHEY and CDR2 as SVGAGI. V trimming: 5 bases; J trimming: 3 bases; junction bases outside the gene matches: 7. This entry belongs to a study of T cell changes during pregnancy in multiple sclerosis. Profiled with immunoSEQ multiplex PCR; TCRdb holds only in-frame clones, not every one. The sample includes about 93,000 clones, roughly 92% of them seen just once. The sample here was peripheral blood, taken after pregnancy. This receptor was taken from a female donor with multiple sclerosis, enrolled in a pregnancy study. The rearrangement links TRBV6-5 to TRBJ1-1; 9 positions agree with TRBD1. CDR3 sequence: CASSLFDRGDTEAFF. The CDR3 bases are TGTGCCAGCAGTCTATTCGACAGGGGGGACACTGAAGCTTTCTTT.